This T cell receptor (beta chain) derives from a study of cytomegalovirus exposure and HLA in healthy donors (dated by TCRdb to about 2017). Study-level background: In an earlier analysis of roughly 590 of the donors, under 300 Gb of sequence data and 95 million to 130 million unique TCR beta sequences from roughly 180 million T cells were reported. Of the 300 to 450 genotyped donors, over 80% were placed in the genetic ancestry cluster associated with self-reported Caucasian donors. The number of typed donors differed by locus: about 620-640 for A, B, C, DRB1 and DQB1; approximately 530 for DQA1; around 580 for DPA1; and 400 to 480 for DPB1. The study was designed to test whether signatures of past pathogen exposure could be identified by cataloging public T cell receptors. In a later analysis, previously published TCR beta repertoires from hundreds of donors were re-analyzed and high-resolution HLA genotyping was added so that TCR occurrence patterns could be studied. In an earlier analysis of roughly 600 of the donors, high-throughput TCR beta sequencing was used to judge whether each TCR beta V gene segment behaved as functional or pseudogenic. Every repertoire in the discovery cohort had been generated on one and the same sequencing platform. A separate validation cohort of roughly 120 different subjects was used in addition to the roughly 670-subject first cohort. A later genetic analysis used genome-wide SNP genotypes for about 65% of the 666 donors, treating that subset as a discovery cohort. The study profiled the T cell repertoires of hundreds of subjects by immunosequencing and related them to cytomegalovirus serostatus. Around 330 gigabases of sequencing data and around 85 million unique TCR sequences made up an early release that covered over 550 HLA-typed donors. Across 398 genotyped donors of the cohort, an average of roughly 230,000 unique TCR beta nucleotide sequences per donor were sequenced, and 15% to 20% of those sequences were non-productive. The later analysis used no new phenotypic data to find candidate immune exposures, relying instead on TCR beta sequences and their occurrence across donors. A few DR-DQ haplotypes were treated as single units for association and clustering because of strong linkage in the cohort. High-throughput TCR immunosequencing, statistical association of individual TCRs with disease status, and machine learning were combined to predict cytomegalovirus infection status. Class I and class II HLA loci were covered by the typing at four-digit resolution. Donor age, sex, ethnicity and CMV serostatus were compiled alongside the repertoire data. What the research found in general, with its limitations: A total of fewer than 200 TCR beta chains were listed by the study as associated with cytomegalovirus. In vitro tests confirmed that a few of the cytomegalovirus-associated TCR beta chains recognize cytomegalovirus antigens. Strong co-occurrence of HLA alleles, especially DR and DQ, made assigning TCR associations to individual alleles difficult. About 15 rarely observed V segments, including chromosome 9 orphons, were excluded from the earlier analysis of several hundred of the donors because counts were too low. The classifier was reported to diagnose cytomegalovirus status with high specificity and sensitivity in both the original cohort and the validation cohort. Because some donors lacked HLA typing at each locus, the association tests relied only on the typed subset. Roughly uniform sequencing depth across donors was assumed in presence/absence analyses, although this assumption may not hold. At a false discovery rate of 0.05, a later analysis linked 16,000 or so TCR beta sequences to specific HLA alleles. A later analysis found that TCR association rates varied across HLA loci, with DRB1 alleles showing the most associated TCRs and HLA-C alleles the fewest. An earlier analysis of around 540 of the donors showed that most TCR beta V segments appeared in productive rearrangements either about 87% or about 30% of the time, which broadly matched IMGT annotations. A further reported finding was that TCR beta sequences accurately predicted the HLA-A and HLA-B alleles for most subjects in the first cohort. The authors suggested that the approach could potentially be generalized to other disease states and immunological phenotypes. Some IMGT-functional V segments, including TRBV6-2 and TRBV6-3, could not be distinguished by the 87-base-pair reads and were therefore excluded. Linkage disequilibrium might explain the correlated functional status among segregating V segments, but an unknown experimental factor could not be ruled out. According to a later analysis, most CMV-associated TCR beta chains appeared to be HLA-restricted, and the HLA associations seemed to be driven largely by CMV exposure. In a later genetic analysis, fewer N-insertions in productive TCRs were reported among donors in an Asian-associated ancestry cluster than the approximately 710-donor mean. A cluster of highly shared sequence variants was judged likely to be a technical artifact of the sequencing pipeline. The only immune exposure information available for the cohort was CMV serostatus. Across donors, most TCR sequences were observed very rarely, whereas some public TCRs were present in many individuals. An association between a missense DCLRE1C variant and V-gene and J-gene trimming of TCR beta chains was found in a later genetic analysis and replicated in an independent cohort. This cohort had only TCR beta chains sequenced, and the lack of alpha or paired-chain data limited which features could be detected. In a later analysis, HLA-associated TCR beta chains showed more clonal expansion and lower generation probabilities than non-associated chains that were equally common. According to a later analysis, parvovirus B19, influenza, CMV and Epstein-Barr virus appeared linked to several top co-occurrence clusters.

This clone was observed once. The target of this receptor is not known. No per-base quality is available; no much larger clone lies one base away. Library creation used the immunoSEQ multiplex PCR assay. For the multiplex PCR, a mixture combining 60 forward primers for TCR Vbeta segments and 13 reverse primers for TCR Jbeta segments was used. A multiplex PCR assay on genomic DNA amplified the CDR3 region of rearranged TCR beta genes. The Illumina HiSeq System was used to sequence the amplified TCR beta libraries as 87-base-pair reads. The published analysis was carried out like this. Across the 500 to 750 repertoires, a later analysis counted about 81 million unique TCR beta chains, roughly 11 million of which were shared by at least two donors. A nearest-neighbor algorithm error-corrected the raw reads and collapsed the reads into unique sequences, merging closely related sequences to remove PCR and sequencing errors. V, D and J gene segments were assigned by aligning CDR3 sequences to IMGT reference sequences. Each retained sequence needed at least a six-nucleotide match to both a V gene segment and a J gene segment. Rearrangements were called productive when the CDR3 lacked stop codons and stayed in frame with V and J; all others were non-productive. CDR3 was defined according to IMGT convention as the region running from the second conserved V-encoded cysteine to the conserved J-encoded phenylalanine. The earlier analysis of about 640 of the donors excluded any sequence lacking an unambiguous match to a single V gene segment. In an earlier analysis of roughly 600 of the donors, a V segment was called functional when productive rearrangements were above 56.7%, and segregating when the standard deviation between donors exceeded 5%. A statistical classification framework was built for diagnosing cytomegalovirus status from the catalog of TCR beta chain sequences. In a later analysis, V and J genes were assigned by comparing TCR nucleotide sequences against IMGT/GENE-DB human TR gene sequences. Using the TCRdist pipeline, a later analysis assigned CDR3 sequences along with most-parsimonious VDJ recombination scenarios. A later analysis defined each TCR beta chain by its CDR3 amino acid sequence plus V-gene family, and excluded reads lacking a unique V-gene family. To address suspected cross-contamination and a sequencing artifact, a later analysis removed roughly 640 highly shared, low-generation-probability nucleotide sequences. In a later analysis, a clonal expansion index was calculated for each public chain from normalized within-repertoire ranks of inferred template counts. Generation probabilities in a later analysis came from a VDJ recombination model fitted to out-of-frame rearrangements, and those results were checked against IGoR. Hypergeometric tests were used in a later analysis to score TCR-TCR, TCR-HLA and TCR-CMV co-occurrence, with a repertoire-size bias correction applied to the TCR pairs. To estimate false discovery rates, a later analysis permuted the HLA or CMV assignments 20 times. In a later analysis, co-occurring TCRs were grouped with DBSCAN, and TCRdist sequence similarity was added when clustering was performed within HLA-allele-positive subsets. Co-occurrence clustering excluded repertoires with fewer than 30,000 or more than 120,000 public chains, plus five with anomalous nucleotide sharing. TCRdb limited this immuneACCESS table to in-frame rearrangements with V and J called. A share of clones is missing; checked studies link under half to unresolved V genes, and the rest is unexplained. The DNA was the basis for D and trimming; V, J and clone size are from that table. The sample table lists 150,000 or so clones, 75% to 90% of them with a count of one. The ten largest clones represent nearly 2% of the sample.

In total, fewer than 750 healthy bone marrow donors made up the cohort. At the time of sampling, all cohort members were nominally healthy, though unrecorded immune exposures were likely present. The donor tested CMV seronegative and was one of the 352 seronegative cohort members. Each donor provided a peripheral blood sample, and peripheral blood mononuclear cells were used for TCR beta sequencing. Genomic DNA was extracted from the blood cell samples with the Qiagen DNeasy Blood Extraction Kit. CDR3 length: 14 amino acids, cysteine to phenylalanine. Kept here is only the CDR3 DNA, which spans 42 bases and is read in frame from base 1. A distance of 10 bases separates the germline ends of V and J, which lose 5 bases and 1 base respectively. CDR1 is given as MDHEN and CDR2 as SYDVKM, both from the germline V gene.

This TCR derives from a woman aged 18-29 years in good health and CMV-seronegative. The chain is assembled from TRBV28 and TRBJ2-3; matching of 5 bases hints at TRBD2 as the D gene. The sequenced material came from PBMCs. The CDR3 reads CASSPHGGTDTQYF. The DNA sequence reads TGTGCCAGCAGTCCCCACGGGGGCACAGATACGCAGTATTTT.